Listed below are T cell receptor beta chains from one sample, sequenced in a study of cytomegalovirus exposure and HLA in healthy donors. TCRdb's copy holds only in-frame clones and misses some; the assay was immunoSEQ multiplex PCR. The sample yields approximately 110,000 clones, of which the top ten take up roughly 2.7%. What was sequenced was PBMCs. The receptors were sampled from a man younger than 40 in good health and CMV-seronegative. CDR3s include the opening cysteine and the closing phenylalanine or tryptophan. A D gene is named only where the DNA matches it firmly. Expanded clones get a size class; other rows say once, few or many, or leave the size out.

abundance	d_gene	len	v_gene	j_gene	CDR3nt	CDR3aa
.	TRBD1	15	TRBV9	TRBJ1-1	TGTGCCAGCAGCCCCGCTCTTGGGACAGGCACTGAAGCTTTCTTT	CASSPALGTGTEAFF
.	.	16	TRBV28	TRBJ1-3	TGTGCCAGCAGTTTAAACAGGATTTTTTACCGAAACACCATATATTTT	CASSLNRIFYRNTIYF
.	.	16	TRBV15	TRBJ1-5	TGTGCCACCACCACAGGTTTTAGTCTCGCCAATCAGCCCCAGCATTTT	CATTTGFSLANQPQHF
.	.	14	TRBV6-1	TRBJ1-2	TGTGCCAGCAGTGAAAGCCGACGGAGCTATGGCTACACCTTC	CASSESRRSYGYTF
.	.	16	TRBV14	TRBJ1-2	TGTGCCAGCAGCCAAAATAACCCTCCTTATACACCTGGCTACACCTTC	CASSQNNPPYTPGYTF
.	.	17	TRBV5-1	TRBJ2-5	TGCGCCAGCAGCCCAGGATTAGGGGGGGTCAGAATTCGAGGGGCACACTTC	CASSPGLGGVRIRGAHF
.	.	17	TRBV30	TRBJ2-5	TGTGCCTGGAGTCAAGACCGACTAGATTGGACACAAGAGACCCAGTACTTC	CAWSQDRLDWTQETQYF
medium-sized	.	13	TRBV6-5	TRBJ1-1	TGTGCCAGCAGTTACGGGGGCCGCACTGAAGCTTTCTTT	CASSYGGRTEAFF
.	TRBD1	14	TRBV5-6	TRBJ1-1	TGTGCCAGCAGCTGGGGACAGCTGAACACTGAAGCTTTCTTT	CASSWGQLNTEAFF
.	.	17	TRBV27	TRBJ1-2	TGTGCCAGCAGTTTGGACTCTCCGGACGGAGCAGGCAGGGGCTACACCTTC	CASSLDSPDGAGRGYTF
.	.	15	TRBV30	TRBJ1-1	TGTGCCTGGAAGACATCAGACAGGCTTGACACTGAAGCTTTCTTT	CAWKTSDRLDTEAFF
.	TRBD1	15	TRBV7-9	TRBJ2-1	TGTGCCAGCAGCCCACCGGGACAGGGGGCTGAGGAGCAGTTCTTC	CASSPPGQGAEEQFF
.	.	14	TRBV28	TRBJ1-1	TGTGCCAGCAGTTTTCCCACAGGGAGCACTGAAGCTTTCTTT	CASSFPTGSTEAFF
.	.	13	TRBV10-1	TRBJ1-5	TGCGCCACCCCGGACAGTAGCAATCAGCCCCAGCATTTT	CATPDSSNQPQHF
.	TRBD2	14	TRBV6-6	TRBJ2-1	TGTGCCAGCAGTTACTCGAATCAGCGGGGCAGATTGGTCTTC	CASSYSNQRGRLVF
.	.	18	TRBV9	TRBJ2-2	TGTGCCAGCACCCCCGGGTGGGGGCGCAGGGGTCAAGAGGGGGAGCTGTTTTTT	CASTPGWGRRGQEGELFF
.	TRBD1	16	TRBV7-9	TRBJ1-4	TGTGCCAGCAGCTTAGCGCGGGACAGGGGTTATGAAAAACTGTTTTTT	CASSLARDRGYEKLFF
.	.	18	TRBV28	TRBJ2-1	TGTGCCAGCAGTTTACAGGTGTTCCGGAAGAAGGGGAAAAATGAGCAGTTCTTC	CASSLQVFRKKGKNEQFF
.	TRBD2	14	TRBV7-7	TRBJ2-1	TGTGCTAGCAGCTTGGGACTAGAGACGAATGAGCAGTTCTTC	CASSLGLETNEQFF
.	.	14	TRBV2	TRBJ2-1	TGTGCCAGCATGGCTAGCCCCACCTACAATGAGCAGTTCTTC	CASMASPTYNEQFF
.	TRBD1	14	TRBV11-2	TRBJ1-6	TGTGCCAGCAGCCGGGACAGGGCTCGCTCACCCCTCCACTTT	CASSRDRARSPLHF
.	.	14	TRBV4-2	TRBJ1-5	TGTGCCAGCAGCCAAGGAGGACTGGATCAGCCCCAGCATTTT	CASSQGGLDQPQHF
.	.	11	TRBV18	TRBJ2-1	TGTGCCAGCTCACCCCGGGAGGAGCAGTTCTTC	CASSPREEQFF
.	TRBD1	13	TRBV6-1	TRBJ2-4	TGTGCCAGCAGGGACAGGGGGACGGACATTCAGTACTTC	CASRDRGTDIQYF
.	.	13	TRBV5-1	TRBJ2-7	TGCGCCAGCAGCTTGGTGACAGATCCCGAGCAGTACTTC	CASSLVTDPEQYF
.	TRBD2	16	TRBV4-2	TRBJ2-1	TGTGCCAGCAGCCGAGAACTAGCGGGAGGGGGGAATGAGCAGTTCTTC	CASSRELAGGGNEQFF
.	.	12	TRBV2	TRBJ2-1	TGTGCCAGCACGGACGAGAGGGATGAGCAGTTCTTC	CASTDERDEQFF
.	.	13	TRBV7-6	TRBJ1-2	TGTGCCAGCAGCGACTGGGGCGAGAATGGCTACACCTTC	CASSDWGENGYTF
.	.	17	TRBV9	TRBJ2-1	TGTGCCAGCAGCGTAGGAAGAGGTGGACAGAAGATTAATGAGCAGTTCTTC	CASSVGRGGQKINEQFF
.	TRBD2	15	TRBV5-4	TRBJ2-7	TGTGCCAGCAGCTTGGGGGCGGGAGGGCCCTACGAGCAGTACTTC	CASSLGAGGPYEQYF
.	.	17	TRBV11-1	TRBJ2-7	TGTGCCAGCAGCCCCTACAGATGTCGGGGGAGCTCCTACGAGCAGTACTTC	CASSPYRCRGSSYEQYF
.	.	13	TRBV19	TRBJ2-7	TGTGCCAGTAGCTCCAACAGGGCTCGAACCCTGGTTTTC	CASSSNRARTLVF
.	.	12	TRBV7-9	TRBJ2-1	TGTGCCAGCAGCTTCCAGTACAATGAGCAGTTCTTC	CASSFQYNEQFF
.	TRBD1	14	TRBV6-5	TRBJ2-7	TGTGCCAGCAGTACGGACAGGGGGCTGAACGAGCAGTACTTC	CASSTDRGLNEQYF
.	TRBD1	13	TRBV28	TRBJ1-2	TGTGCCAGCAGTTTGGAGGGGGCTCTTGGCTACACCTTC	CASSLEGALGYTF
.	TRBD1	16	TRBV28	TRBJ2-2	TGTGCCAGCAGTCTGCGGGACAGGTTTTACACCGGGGAGCTGTTTTTT	CASSLRDRFYTGELFF
.	TRBD2	18	TRBV5-6	TRBJ2-7	TGTGCCAGCAGCTTCAAGAGTAGCGGGAGACCGAGACGCTACGAGCAGTACTTC	CASSFKSSGRPRRYEQYF
.	.	13	TRBV7-9	TRBJ1-1	TGTGCCAGCAGCTTGGTCGGGAACACTGAAGCTTTCTTT	CASSLVGNTEAFF
.	TRBD1	15	TRBV27	TRBJ1-2	TGTGCCAGCAGTCCTCACAGGGGGCGGACGTATGGCTACACCTTC	CASSPHRGRTYGYTF
.	.	15	TRBV29-1	TRBJ1-1	TGCAGCGTCTTTGATCCGGGGGGGGAGAACACTGAAGCTTTCTTT	CSVFDPGGENTEAFF
.	TRBD1	13	TRBV30	TRBJ2-7	TGTGCCTGGAGCACGGGACAGAAGGACGAGCAGTACTTC	CAWSTGQKDEQYF
.	TRBD2	15	TRBV5-1	TRBJ2-1	TGCGCCAGCAGCTTGACTAGCGGGAGGGACAATGAGCAGTTCTTC	CASSLTSGRDNEQFF
.	TRBD1	17	TRBV23-1	TRBJ1-4	TGCGCCAGCAGTCGCCAAGGGGGCTCCACAACTAATGAAAAACTGTTTTTT	CASSRQGGSTTNEKLFF
.	TRBD1	20	TRBV30	TRBJ1-1	TGTGCCTGGAGTGTACGAAGAGGCCGGGACAGGGGGAGCCTGAACACTGAAGCTTTCTTT	CAWSVRRGRDRGSLNTEAFF
.	TRBD1	13	TRBV29-1	TRBJ1-1	TGCAGCGCCCAGGGGGTCGTGGACACTGAAGCTTTCTTT	CSAQGVVDTEAFF
.	TRBD2	18	TRBV19	TRBJ2-1	TGTGCCAGTAGTATGAGGGGAGGTATAGGGACTAGCGGAGATGAGCAGTTCTTC	CASSMRGGIGTSGDEQFF
.	.	15	TRBV2	TRBJ1-4	TGTGCCAGCAACCGGGAGGGGAAAACTAATGAAAAACTGTTTTTT	CASNREGKTNEKLFF
.	TRBD1	14	TRBV30	TRBJ1-4	TGTGCCTGTAGGAACCGGGACAGGGCTGAAAAACTGTTTTTT	CACRNRDRAEKLFF
.	TRBD2	15	TRBV5-1	TRBJ2-2	TGCGCCAGCAGCCTAGGGACTACCAACACCGGGGAGCTGTTTTTT	CASSLGTTNTGELFF
.	.	14	TRBV7-3	TRBJ2-1	TGTGCCAGCAGCTTAGGAGGGGACTACAATGAGCAGTTCTTC	CASSLGGDYNEQFF
.	TRBD2	15	TRBV7-2	TRBJ2-7	TGTGCCAGCAGCTTGACTAGCGGTATACTGTACGAGCAGTACTTC	CASSLTSGILYEQYF
.	.	14	TRBV2	TRBJ1-1	TGTGCCAGCAGTGAATCTCCCGACTCTCACGAAGCTTTCTTT	CASSESPDSHEAFF
.	TRBD1	16	TRBV11-2	TRBJ1-2	TGTGCCAGCAGCCGTACCCCCGGGACAGTCCCCGGTGGCTACACCTTC	CASSRTPGTVPGGYTF
.	.	14	TRBV2	TRBJ1-1	TGTGCCAGCAGTCTAGACAGACCTAACACTGAAGCTTTCTTT	CASSLDRPNTEAFF
.	TRBD1	16	TRBV5-5	TRBJ1-2	TGTGCCAGCAGCCCCCAGGGGGCAGGTTCCCACTATGGCTACACCTTC	CASSPQGAGSHYGYTF